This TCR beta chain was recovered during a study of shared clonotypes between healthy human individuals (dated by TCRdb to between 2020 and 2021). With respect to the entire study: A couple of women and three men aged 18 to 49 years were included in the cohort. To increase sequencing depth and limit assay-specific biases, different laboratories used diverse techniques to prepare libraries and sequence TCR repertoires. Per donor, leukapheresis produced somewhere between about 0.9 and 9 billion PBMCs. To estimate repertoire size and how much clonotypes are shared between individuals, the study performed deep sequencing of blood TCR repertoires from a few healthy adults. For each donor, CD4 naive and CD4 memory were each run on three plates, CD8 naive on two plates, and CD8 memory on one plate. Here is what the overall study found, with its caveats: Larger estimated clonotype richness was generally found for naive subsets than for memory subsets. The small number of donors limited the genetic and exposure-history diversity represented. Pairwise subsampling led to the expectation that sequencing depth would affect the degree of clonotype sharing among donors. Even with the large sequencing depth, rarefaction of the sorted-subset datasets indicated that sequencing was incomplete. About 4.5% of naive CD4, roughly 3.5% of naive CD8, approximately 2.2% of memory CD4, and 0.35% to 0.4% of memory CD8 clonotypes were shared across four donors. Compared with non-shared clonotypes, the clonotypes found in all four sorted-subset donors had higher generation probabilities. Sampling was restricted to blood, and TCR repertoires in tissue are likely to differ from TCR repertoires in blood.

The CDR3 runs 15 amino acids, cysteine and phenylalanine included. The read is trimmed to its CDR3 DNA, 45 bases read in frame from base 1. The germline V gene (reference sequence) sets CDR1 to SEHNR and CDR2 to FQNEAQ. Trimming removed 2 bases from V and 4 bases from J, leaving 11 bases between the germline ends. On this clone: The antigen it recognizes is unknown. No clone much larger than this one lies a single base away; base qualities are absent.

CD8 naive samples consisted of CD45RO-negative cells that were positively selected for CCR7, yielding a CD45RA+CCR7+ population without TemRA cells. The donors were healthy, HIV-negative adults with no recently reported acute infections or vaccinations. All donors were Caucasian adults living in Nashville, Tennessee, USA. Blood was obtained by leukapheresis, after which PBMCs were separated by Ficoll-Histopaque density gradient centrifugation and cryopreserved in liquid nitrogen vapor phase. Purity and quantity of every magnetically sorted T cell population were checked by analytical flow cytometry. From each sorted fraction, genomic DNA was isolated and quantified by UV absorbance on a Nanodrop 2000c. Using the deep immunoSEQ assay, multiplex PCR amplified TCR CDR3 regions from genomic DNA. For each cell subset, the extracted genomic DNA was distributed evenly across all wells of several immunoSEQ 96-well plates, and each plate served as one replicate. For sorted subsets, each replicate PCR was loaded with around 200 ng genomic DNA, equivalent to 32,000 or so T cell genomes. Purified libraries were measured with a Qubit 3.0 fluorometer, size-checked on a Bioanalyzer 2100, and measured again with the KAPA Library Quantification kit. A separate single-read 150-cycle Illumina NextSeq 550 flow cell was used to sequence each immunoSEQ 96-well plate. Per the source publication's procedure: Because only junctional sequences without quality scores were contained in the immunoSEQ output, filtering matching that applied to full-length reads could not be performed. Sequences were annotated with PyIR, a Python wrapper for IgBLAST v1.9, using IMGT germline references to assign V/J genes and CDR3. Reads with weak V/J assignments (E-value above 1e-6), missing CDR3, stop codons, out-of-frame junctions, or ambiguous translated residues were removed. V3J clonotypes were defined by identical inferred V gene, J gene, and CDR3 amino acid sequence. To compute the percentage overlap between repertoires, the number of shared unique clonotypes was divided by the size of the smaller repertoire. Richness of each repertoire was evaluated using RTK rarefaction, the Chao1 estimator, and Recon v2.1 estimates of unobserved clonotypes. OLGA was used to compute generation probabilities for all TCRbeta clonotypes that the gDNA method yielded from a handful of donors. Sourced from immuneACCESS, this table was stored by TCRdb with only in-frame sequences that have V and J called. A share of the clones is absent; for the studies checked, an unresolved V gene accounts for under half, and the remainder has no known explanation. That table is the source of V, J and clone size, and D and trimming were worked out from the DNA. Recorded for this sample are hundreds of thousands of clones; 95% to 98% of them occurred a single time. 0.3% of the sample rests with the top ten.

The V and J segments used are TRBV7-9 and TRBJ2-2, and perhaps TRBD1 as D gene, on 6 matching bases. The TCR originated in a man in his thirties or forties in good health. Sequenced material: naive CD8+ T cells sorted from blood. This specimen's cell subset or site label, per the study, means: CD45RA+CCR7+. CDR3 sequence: CASSLQGRGTGELFF. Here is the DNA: TGTGCCAGCAGCTTACAGGGCAGGGGCACCGGGGAGCTGTTTTTT.